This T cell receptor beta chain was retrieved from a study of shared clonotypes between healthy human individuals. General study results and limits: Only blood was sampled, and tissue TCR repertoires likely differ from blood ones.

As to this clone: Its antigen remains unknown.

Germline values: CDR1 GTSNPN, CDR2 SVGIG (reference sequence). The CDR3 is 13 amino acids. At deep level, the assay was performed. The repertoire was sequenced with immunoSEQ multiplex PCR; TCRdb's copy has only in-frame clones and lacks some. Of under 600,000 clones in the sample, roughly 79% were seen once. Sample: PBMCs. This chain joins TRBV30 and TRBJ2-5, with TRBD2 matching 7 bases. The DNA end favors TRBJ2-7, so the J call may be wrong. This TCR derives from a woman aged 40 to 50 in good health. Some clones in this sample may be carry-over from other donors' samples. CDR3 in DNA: TGTGCCTGGAGTTTTAGCGGGCTGGACGAGCAGTACTTC. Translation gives CAWSFSGLDEQYF.